These 9 T cell receptor beta chains came from one sample sequenced in a study of CD8+CD57+ T cells in acquired aplastic anemia. Both TCR beta VDJ combination and CDR3 sequence profiling were carried out. Genomic DNA was the template for this profiling. A single record per CDR3 protein comes from TCRdb applying MiXCR to the reads. The sample yields roughly 170,000 distinct CDR3 sequences, just under 65% seen once. The source material was sorted CD4+, CD8+, or CD8+CD57+ T cells (not recorded which) from PBMCs. Receptors were obtained from a human donor in good health.

The chain employs TRBV24-1 and TRBJ2-3; TRBD1 agrees at 8 bases. After removal of 4 bases from V and 6 bases from J, the junction contained 8 bases not matched to a gene. The CDR3 is made up of 15 amino acids. Germline V gives CDR1 KGHDR, CDR2 SFDVKD. The CDR3 region has the DNA TGTGCCACCAGTGACAAAGGGACAGGCAGGGATACGCAGTATTTT. Translating it yields CATSDKGTGRDTQYF.

CDR3 sequence: CATSRDSNQPQHF. The CDR3 coding sequence is TGTGCCACCTCCCGGGATAGCAATCAGCCCCAGCATTTT. The chain combines TRBV24-1 with TRBJ1-5; D uncertain. The germline V and J ends were trimmed by 9 bases and 0 bases, with 8 bases remaining between them. CDR1 is KGHDR, CDR2 SFDVKD, per germline. The length of the CDR3 is 13 residues.

This clonotype was seen a handful of times. This chain uses TRBV20-1 with TRBJ2-7, with 9 positions matching TRBD1. Germline CDR1 DFQATT, CDR2 SNEGSKA (reference sequence). CDR3 size: 14 residues. The V and J ends lost 5 bases and 2 bases, in that order; junction bases with no gene match: 7. CDR3: CSASPGQGAYEQYF. The CDR3 nucleotides are TGCAGTGCTTCTCCGGGACAGGGAGCCTACGAGCAGTACTTC.

The rearrangement uses TRBV20-1 and TRBJ2-1; D may be TRBD2 (6 bases). Germline V gives CDR1 DFQATT, CDR2 SNEGSKA (reference sequence). V was trimmed by 6 bases and J by 2 bases, leaving 14 bases between them. The CDR3 has 14 residues. The CDR3 here is CSAALASPYNEQFF. The CDR3 nucleotides read TGCAGTGCCGCCCTAGCGAGCCCCTACAATGAGCAGTTCTTC.

This rearrangement joins TRBV5-4 to TRBJ1-1; TRBD1 is a possible D gene (6 bases). This CDR3 is 14 amino acids long. CDR1 SGHNT and CDR2 YYREEE come from the germline V gene (reference sequence). The V and J ends lost 1 base and 4 bases respectively, with 11 bases between them. CDR3 protein: CASSLWGAFTEAFF. The CDR3 DNA sequence: TGTGCCAGCAGCTTGTGGGGGGCGTTCACTGAAGCTTTCTTT.

This clonotype was counted a single time. The V call is TRBV15, the J call TRBJ1-3; 8 nucleotides line up with TRBD1. Germline values: CDR1 LNHNV, CDR2 YYDKDF (reference sequence). V lost 0 bases, J lost 2 bases, and 3 bases stayed unmatched. The CDR3 length is 16 residues. CDR3 bases: TGTGCCACCAGCAGAGAGAGACAGGGGACTGGAAACACCATATATTTT. It translates to CATSRERQGTGNTIYF.

Only a few counts were recorded for this clonotype. This chain links TRBV2 with TRBJ2-1; unclear D gene. The CDR3 covers 11 residues. Germline-derived CDR1 and CDR2 are SNHLY and FYNNEI. V was cut by 7 bases and J by 5 bases, with 6 bases left in between. CDR3 DNA sequence: TGTGCCAGCACTTTGGACAATGAGCAGTTCTTC. This encodes CASTLDNEQFF.

This chain uses TRBV2 with TRBJ2-2; 8 bases agree with TRBD1. CDR1 SNHLY and CDR2 FYNNEI come from the germline V gene. Trimming cost V 3 bases and J 0 bases; bases outside gene matches: 6. This CDR3 region has 17 residues. The CDR3 here is CASSDPLDRANTGELFF. The CDR3 DNA follows: TGTGCCAGCAGTGACCCCTTGGACAGGGCGAACACCGGGGAGCTGTTTTTT.

The J gene is TRBJ1-2, the V gene TRBV7-9; 7 positions match TRBD1. Germline CDR1 and CDR2: SEHNR and FQNEAQ (reference sequence). With 6 bases clipped from V and 7 bases from J, the junction kept 14 bases outside the gene matches. The CDR3 runs to 15 residues. The CDR3 sequence is CASRDDRAPPSGYTF. CDR3 in DNA: TGTGCCAGCAGAGACGACAGGGCCCCTCCTTCTGGCTACACCTTC.